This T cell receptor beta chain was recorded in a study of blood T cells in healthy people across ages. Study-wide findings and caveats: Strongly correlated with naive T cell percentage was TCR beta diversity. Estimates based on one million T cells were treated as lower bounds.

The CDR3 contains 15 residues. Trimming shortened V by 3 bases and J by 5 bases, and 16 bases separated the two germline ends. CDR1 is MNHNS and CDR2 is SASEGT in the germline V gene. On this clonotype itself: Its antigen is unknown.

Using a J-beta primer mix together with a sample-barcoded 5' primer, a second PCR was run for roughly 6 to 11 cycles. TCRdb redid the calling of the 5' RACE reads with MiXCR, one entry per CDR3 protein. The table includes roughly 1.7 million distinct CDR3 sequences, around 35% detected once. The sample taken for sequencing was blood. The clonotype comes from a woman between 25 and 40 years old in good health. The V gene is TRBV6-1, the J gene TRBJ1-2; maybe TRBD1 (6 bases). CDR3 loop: CASSDGGQTLYGYTF. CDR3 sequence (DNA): TGTGCCAGCAGTGACGGGGGACAAACCCTATATGGCTACACCTTC.